Below, 6 T cell receptor beta chains from the same sample are listed, as sequenced in a study of CXCR3-negative and CXCR3-positive naive CD8 T cells. The study, taken as a whole, reports: CXCR3-positive naive cells had TRB CDR3s that were more hydrophobic than CXCR3-negative naive cells had.

UMI labels and 5' RACE were used to prepare the TRB cDNA libraries. TCRdb reprocessed the 5' RACE reads, keeping one entry per CDR3 protein, no DNA. This table holds 75,000 to 100,000 distinct CDR3 sequences. Their antigens are not known. Sequencing was performed on naive CXCR3+ CD8+ T cells from blood. The subset was: CD45RO-CCR7+CD27+CD95- naive CD8+ T cells expressing CXCR3 (TNR3+). The receptors were gathered from a human donor in good health. Some clones in this sample may be carry-over from other donors' samples.

V and J are TRBV19 and TRBJ2-7; there is no DNA to check the TCRdb D call of TRBD1. Germline V gene lookup returns CDR1 LNHDA and CDR2 SQIVND (reference sequence). This CDR3 has 14 residues. This chain's CDR3 is CASSEGQGFYEQYF.

This chain uses TRBV12-3 or TRBV12-4 with TRBJ2-1; the D gene TCRdb calls, TRBD1, cannot be checked with no DNA. This CDR3 has 15 residues. This chain's CDR3 is CASSFALAGDNEQFF.

The chain uses TRBV7-2 and TRBJ2-4; as DNA is missing, the TRBD1 call by TCRdb cannot be tested. The CDR3 totals 15 residues. CDR1 SGHTA and CDR2 FQGNSA come from the germline V gene. CDR3 residues: CASSTPGPRRNIQYF.

V usage is TRBV27 and J usage is TRBJ2-1; TCRdb proposes TRBD2, but this gene call is untestable without DNA. Germline V lookup: CDR1 MNHEY, CDR2 SMNVEV (reference sequence). There are 16 residues in the CDR3. The chain's CDR3 is CASINLGRISYNEQFF.

The chain employs TRBV3-1 and TRBJ2-7. CDR3 length equals 11 residues. From germline, CDR1 is LGHDT and CDR2 YNNKEL (reference sequence). The CDR3 spells CASSEGTEQYF.

The chain has TRBV27 and TRBJ2-1; TCRdb names TRBD2, which stays unverified in the absence of DNA. Germline CDR1 is MNHEY and CDR2 is SMNVEV (reference sequence). CDR3 length equals 15 residues. CDR3 sequence reads: CASRASGGFYNEQFF.